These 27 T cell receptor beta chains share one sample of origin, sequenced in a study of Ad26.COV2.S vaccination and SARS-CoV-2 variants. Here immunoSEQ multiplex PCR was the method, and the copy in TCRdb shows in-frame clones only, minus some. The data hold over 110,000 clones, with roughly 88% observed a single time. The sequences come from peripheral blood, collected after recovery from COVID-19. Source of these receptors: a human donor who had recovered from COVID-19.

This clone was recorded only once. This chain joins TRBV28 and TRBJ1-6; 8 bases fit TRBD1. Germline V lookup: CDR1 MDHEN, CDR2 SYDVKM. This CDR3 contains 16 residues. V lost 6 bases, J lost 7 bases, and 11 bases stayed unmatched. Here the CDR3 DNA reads TGTGCCAGCAGCCCGCATGGACAGGGAAAGAATTCACCCCTCCACTTT. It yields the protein CASSPHGQGKNSPLHF.

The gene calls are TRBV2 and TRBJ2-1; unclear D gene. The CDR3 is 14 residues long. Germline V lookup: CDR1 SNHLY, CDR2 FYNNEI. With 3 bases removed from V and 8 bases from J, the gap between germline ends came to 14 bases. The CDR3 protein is CASSEQTYLYEQFF. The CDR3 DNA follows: TGTGCCAGCAGTGAGCAGACGTACTTGTATGAGCAGTTCTTC.

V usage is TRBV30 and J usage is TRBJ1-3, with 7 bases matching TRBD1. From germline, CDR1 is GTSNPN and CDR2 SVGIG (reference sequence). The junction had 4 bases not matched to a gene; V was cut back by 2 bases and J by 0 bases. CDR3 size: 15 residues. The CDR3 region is CAWSLTGYSGNTIYF. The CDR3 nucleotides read TGTGCCTGGAGTCTGACAGGGTACTCTGGAAACACCATATATTTT.

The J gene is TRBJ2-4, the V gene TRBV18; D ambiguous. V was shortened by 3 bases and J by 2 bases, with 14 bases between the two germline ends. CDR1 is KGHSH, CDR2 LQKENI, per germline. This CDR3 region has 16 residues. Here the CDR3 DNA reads TGTGCCAGCTCACCCTACGACACCGCTACCAAAAACATTCAGTACTTC. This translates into CASSPYDTATKNIQYF.

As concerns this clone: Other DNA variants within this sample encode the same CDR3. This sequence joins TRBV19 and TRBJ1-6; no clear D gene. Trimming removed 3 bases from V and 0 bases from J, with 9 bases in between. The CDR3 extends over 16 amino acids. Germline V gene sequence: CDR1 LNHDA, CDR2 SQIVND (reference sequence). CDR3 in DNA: TGTGCCAGTAGTATCACCGGCAGCTCCTATAATTCACCCCTCCACTTT. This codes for CASSITGSSYNSPLHF.

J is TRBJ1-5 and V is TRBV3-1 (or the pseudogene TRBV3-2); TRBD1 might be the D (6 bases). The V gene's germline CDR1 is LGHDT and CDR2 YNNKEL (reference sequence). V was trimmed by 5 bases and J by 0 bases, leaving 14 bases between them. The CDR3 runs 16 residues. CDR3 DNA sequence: TGTGCCAGCAGCTTCGGACAGATCTATAGCAATCAGCCCCAGCATTTT. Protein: CASSFGQIYSNQPQHF.

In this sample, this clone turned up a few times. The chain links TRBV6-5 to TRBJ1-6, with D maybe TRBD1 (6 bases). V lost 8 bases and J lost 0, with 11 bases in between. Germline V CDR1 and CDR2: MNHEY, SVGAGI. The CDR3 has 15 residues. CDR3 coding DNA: TGTGCCAGCGGGGGCACCAGCTCCTATAATTCACCCCTCCACTTT. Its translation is CASGGTSSYNSPLHF.

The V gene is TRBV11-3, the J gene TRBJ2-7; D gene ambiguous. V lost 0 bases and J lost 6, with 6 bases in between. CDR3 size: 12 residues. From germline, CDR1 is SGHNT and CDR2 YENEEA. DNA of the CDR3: TGTGCCAGCAGCTTAGAAAGAGGCGAGCAGTACTTC. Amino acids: CASSLERGEQYF.

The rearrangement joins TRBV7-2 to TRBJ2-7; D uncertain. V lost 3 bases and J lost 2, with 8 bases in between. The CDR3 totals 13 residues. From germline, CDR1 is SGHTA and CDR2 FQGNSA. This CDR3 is CASSFGRPYEQYF. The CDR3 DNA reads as TGTGCCAGCAGCTTCGGACGGCCCTACGAGCAGTACTTC.

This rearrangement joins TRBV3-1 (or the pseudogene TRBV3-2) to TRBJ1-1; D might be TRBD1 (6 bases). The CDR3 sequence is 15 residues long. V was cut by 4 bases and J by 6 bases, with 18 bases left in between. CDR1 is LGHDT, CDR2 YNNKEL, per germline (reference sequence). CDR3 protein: CASSPNRGRLSEAFF. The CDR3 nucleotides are TGTGCCAGCAGCCCAAATCGGGGGCGTCTCTCTGAAGCTTTCTTT.

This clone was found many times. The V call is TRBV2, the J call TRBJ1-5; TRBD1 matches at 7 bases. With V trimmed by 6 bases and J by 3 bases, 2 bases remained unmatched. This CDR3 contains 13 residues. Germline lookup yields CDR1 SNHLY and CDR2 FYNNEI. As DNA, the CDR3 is TGTGCCAGCAGCGGACAGGCCAATCAGCCCCAGCATTTT. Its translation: CASSGQANQPQHF.

The CDR3 is CASSYDGYSGNTIYF. DNA of the CDR3: TGTGCCAGCTCATACGACGGGTACTCTGGAAACACCATATATTTT. The gene calls are TRBV18 and TRBJ1-3; D is uncertain. CDR1 and CDR2 (germline): KGHSH, LQKENI. CDR3 length: 15 residues. V was pared by 5 bases and J by 0 bases, with 11 bases between.

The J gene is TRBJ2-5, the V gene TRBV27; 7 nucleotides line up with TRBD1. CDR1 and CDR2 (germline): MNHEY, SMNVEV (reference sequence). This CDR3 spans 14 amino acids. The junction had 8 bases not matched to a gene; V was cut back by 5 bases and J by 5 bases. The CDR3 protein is CASSDRDSRETQYF. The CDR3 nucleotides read TGTGCCAGCAGTGACCGGGACAGCCGGGAGACCCAGTACTTC.

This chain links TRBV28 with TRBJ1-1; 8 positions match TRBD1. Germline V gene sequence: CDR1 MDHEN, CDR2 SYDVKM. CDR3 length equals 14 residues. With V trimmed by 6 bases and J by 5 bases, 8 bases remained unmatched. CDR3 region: CASRSTGVRTEAFF. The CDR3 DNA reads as TGTGCCAGCAGGTCGACAGGGGTAAGGACTGAAGCTTTCTTT.

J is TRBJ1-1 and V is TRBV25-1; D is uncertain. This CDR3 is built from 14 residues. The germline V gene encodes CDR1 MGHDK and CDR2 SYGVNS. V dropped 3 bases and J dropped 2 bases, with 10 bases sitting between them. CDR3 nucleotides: TGTGCCAGCAGTGAGGGCAGGACTAACACTGAAGCTTTCTTT. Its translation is CASSEGRTNTEAFF.

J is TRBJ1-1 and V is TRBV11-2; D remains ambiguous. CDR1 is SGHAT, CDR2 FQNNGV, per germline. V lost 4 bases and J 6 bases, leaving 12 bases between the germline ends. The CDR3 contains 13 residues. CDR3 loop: CASSSRMRPEAFF. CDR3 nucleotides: TGTGCCAGCAGCTCGAGAATGAGGCCTGAAGCTTTCTTT.

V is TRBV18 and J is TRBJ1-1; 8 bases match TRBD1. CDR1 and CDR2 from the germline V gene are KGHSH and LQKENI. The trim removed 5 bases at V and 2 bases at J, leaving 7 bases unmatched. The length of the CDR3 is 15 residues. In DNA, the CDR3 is TGTGCCAGCTCAGTTGGACAGGGCGGCAACACTGAAGCTTTCTTT. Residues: CASSVGQGGNTEAFF.

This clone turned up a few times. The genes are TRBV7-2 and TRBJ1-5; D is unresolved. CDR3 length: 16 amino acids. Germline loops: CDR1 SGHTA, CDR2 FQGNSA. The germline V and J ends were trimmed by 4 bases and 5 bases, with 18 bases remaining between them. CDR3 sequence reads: CASSSYPVTSYQPQHF. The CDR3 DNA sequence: TGTGCCAGCAGCTCCTATCCAGTCACGTCTTATCAGCCCCAGCATTTT.

The CDR3 DNA follows: TGTGCCAGCAGCCAGGGGGTCACTTATCAGCCCCAGCATTTT. It specifies CASSQGVTYQPQHF. V and J are TRBV6-6 and TRBJ1-5, with TRBD1 identical over 7 bases. The CDR3 runs 14 residues. The junction had 7 bases not matched to a gene; V was cut back by 6 bases and J by 5 bases. Germline loops: CDR1 MNHNY, CDR2 SVGAGI (reference sequence).

The CDR3 sequence: CASSPQLLAGAYNEQFF. The CDR3, as DNA: TGTGCCAGCAGCCCCCAGCTCCTAGCGGGAGCCTACAATGAGCAGTTCTTC. The V and J genes are TRBV6-2 or TRBV6-3 and TRBJ2-1; 10 bases align to TRBD2. The J segment lost 2 bases and the V segment lost 6 bases, leaving 10 bases of the junction unmatched. From germline, CDR1 is MNHEY and CDR2 SVGEGT. The CDR3 has 17 amino acids.

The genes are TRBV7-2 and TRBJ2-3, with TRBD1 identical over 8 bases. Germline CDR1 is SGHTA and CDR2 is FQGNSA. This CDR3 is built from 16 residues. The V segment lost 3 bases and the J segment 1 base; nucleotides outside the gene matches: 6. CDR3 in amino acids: CASSFRGLGGTDTQYF. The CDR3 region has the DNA TGTGCCAGCAGCTTCAGGGGGCTGGGTGGCACAGATACGCAGTATTTT.

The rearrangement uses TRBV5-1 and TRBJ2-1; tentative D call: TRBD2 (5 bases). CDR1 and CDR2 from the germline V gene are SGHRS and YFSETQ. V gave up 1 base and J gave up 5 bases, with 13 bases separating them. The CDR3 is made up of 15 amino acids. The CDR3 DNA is TGCGCCAGCAGCTTGTCGGGGAATGACGACAATGAGCAGTTCTTC. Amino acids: CASSLSGNDDNEQFF.

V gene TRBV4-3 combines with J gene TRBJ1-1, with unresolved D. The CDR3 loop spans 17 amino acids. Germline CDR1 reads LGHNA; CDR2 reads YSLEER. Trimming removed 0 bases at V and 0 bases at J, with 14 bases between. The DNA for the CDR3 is TGCGCCAGCAGCCAAGAATTGCACAGATCCTTGAACACTGAAGCTTTCTTT. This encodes CASSQELHRSLNTEAFF.

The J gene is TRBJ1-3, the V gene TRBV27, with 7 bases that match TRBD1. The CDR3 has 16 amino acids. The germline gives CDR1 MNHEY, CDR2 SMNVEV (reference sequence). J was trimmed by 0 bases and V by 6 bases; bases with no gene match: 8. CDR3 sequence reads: CASRETGTLSGNTIYF. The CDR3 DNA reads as TGTGCCAGCAGGGAGACAGGGACTCTCTCTGGAAACACCATATATTTT.

DNA for the CDR3: TGCAGCGTTGGAACTAGAGAGCTCGAAAAACTGTTTTTT. This sequence encodes CSVGTRELEKLFF. The chain combines TRBV29-1 with TRBJ1-4; no reliable D call. The CDR3 loop spans 13 amino acids. From germline, CDR1 is SQVTM and CDR2 ANQGSEA. V was trimmed by 4 bases and J by 8 bases, leaving 14 bases between them.

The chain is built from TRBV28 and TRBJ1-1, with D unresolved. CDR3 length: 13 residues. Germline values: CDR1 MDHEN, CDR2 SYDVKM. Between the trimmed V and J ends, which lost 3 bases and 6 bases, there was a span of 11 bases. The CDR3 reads CASSFGGAAEAFF. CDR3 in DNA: TGTGCCAGCAGTTTTGGTGGTGCCGCTGAAGCTTTCTTT. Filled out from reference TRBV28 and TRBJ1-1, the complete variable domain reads DVKVTQSSRYLVKRTGEKVFLECVQDMDHENMFWYRQDPGLGLRLIYFSYDVKMKEKGDIPEGYSVSREKKERFSLILESASTNQTSMYLCASSFGGAAEAFFGQGTRLTVV.

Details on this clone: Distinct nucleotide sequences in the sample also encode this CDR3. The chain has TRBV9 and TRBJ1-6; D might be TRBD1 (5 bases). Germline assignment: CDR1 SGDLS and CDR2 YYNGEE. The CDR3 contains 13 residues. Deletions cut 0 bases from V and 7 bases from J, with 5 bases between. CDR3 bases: TGTGCCAGCAGCGTAGGGGGCAATTCACCCCTCCACTTT. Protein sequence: CASSVGGNSPLHF.